A selection of T cell receptor beta chains follows, all from one sample in a study of blood T cell repertoires in COVID-19. Sequenced by immunoSEQ multiplex PCR; TCRdb stores in-frame clones only, minus some. This table has hundreds of thousands of clones, nearly 90% appearing once. Sequenced input: PBMCs or T cells enriched from blood (not recorded which). Receptors were obtained from a woman aged 30 to 39 with acute COVID-19. Both conserved end residues are part of each CDR3. The D gene is left open where the match is weak. Part of the rows lack a size; the others show once, few, many or a class for expanded clones.

>TRBV6-1|.|.|TRBJ2-5
CASSEGTAQETQYF
TGTGCCAGCAGTGAAGGGACAGCACAAGAGACCCAGTACTTC
>TRBV7-9|.|TRBD1|TRBJ1-5
CASSKDRALQPQHF
TGTGCCAGCAGCAAGGACAGGGCTTTACAGCCCCAGCATTTT
>TRBV27|many|.|TRBJ2-1
CASSFIGTLYNEQFF
TGTGCCAGCAGTTTCATCGGGACACTCTACAATGAGCAGTTCTTC
>TRBV10-3|.|.|TRBJ2-5
CAISAPGLETQYF
TGTGCCATCAGTGCGCCGGGACTGGAGACCCAGTACTTC
>TRBV5-8|once|.|TRBJ1-6
CASSWESSYNSPLHF
TGTGCCAGCAGCTGGGAGAGCTCCTATAATTCACCCCTCCACTTT
>TRBV3-1/TRBV3-2|.|TRBD1|TRBJ1-1
CASSQEQGKTEAFF
TGTGCCAGCAGCCAGGAACAGGGGAAGACTGAAGCTTTCTTT
>TRBV7-9|once|.|TRBJ1-2
CASSRPRVNQELNYGYTF
TGTGCCAGCAGCCGCCCTCGAGTGAACCAAGAACTTAACTATGGCTACACCTTC
>TRBV15|few|.|TRBJ1-5
CATSFNSNQPQHF
TGTGCCACCAGCTTTAATAGCAATCAGCCCCAGCATTTT
>TRBV2|.|.|TRBJ1-1
CASSVARFNTEAFF
TGTGCCAGCAGTGTGGCGCGGTTCAACACTGAAGCTTTCTTT
>TRBV9|.|.|TRBJ1-2
CASSVGGRIDGYTF
TGTGCCAGCAGCGTAGGCGGGCGGATAGATGGCTACACCTTC
>TRBV2|.|TRBD1|TRBJ1-2
CASTGQALNYGYTF
TGTGCCAGCACTGGACAGGCATTAAACTATGGCTACACCTTC
>TRBV3-1/TRBV3-2|.|.|TRBJ1-1
CASRMTEYTEAFF
TGTGCCAGCAGGATGACAGAATACACTGAAGCTTTCTTT
>TRBV12-3/TRBV12-4|.|.|TRBJ2-7
CASSAGHYEQYF
TGTGCCAGCAGTGCCGGACACTACGAGCAGTACTTC
>TRBV7-2|.|.|TRBJ2-1
CASSLKHPPGNEQFF
TGTGCCAGCAGCTTAAAGCATCCACCGGGCAATGAGCAGTTCTTC
>TRBV10-2|.|TRBD2|TRBJ2-7
CASRETSEYYEQYF
TGCGCCAGCAGAGAGACTAGCGAATACTACGAGCAGTACTTC
>TRBV12-3/TRBV12-4|.|.|TRBJ1-2
CASSRRDIYGYTF
TGTGCCAGCAGCCGCAGGGATATCTATGGCTACACCTTC
>TRBV19|.|TRBD1|TRBJ1-1
CASSARDRGSAFF
TGTGCCAGTAGTGCCCGGGACAGGGGGTCCGCTTTCTTT
>TRBV29-1|few|.|TRBJ2-5
CSVGHQQGETQYF
TGCAGCGTAGGACACCAACAAGGGGAGACCCAGTACTTC
>TRBV19|.|TRBD2|TRBJ2-3
CASSNPGLAGDDTQYF
TGTGCCAGTAGCAACCCGGGACTAGCGGGGGACGATACGCAGTATTTT
>TRBV7-9|.|TRBD1|TRBJ1-2
CASGRHQGENYGYTF
TGTGCCAGCGGGCGCCACCAGGGGGAAAACTATGGCTACACCTTC
>TRBV5-1|.|.|TRBJ1-2
CASQGERYGYTF
TGCGCCAGCCAAGGGGAAAGGTATGGCTACACCTTC
>TRBV7-9|.|.|TRBJ2-7
CASSSIQLFDEQYF
TGTGCCAGCAGCTCGATACAGTTATTCGACGAGCAGTACTTC
>TRBV9|.|TRBD1|TRBJ2-1
CASSAGTGSYNEQFF
TGTGCCAGCAGCGCCGGGACAGGTTCCTACAATGAGCAGTTCTTC
>TRBV19|.|TRBD1|TRBJ2-2
CASSIDYGTGNTGELFF
TGTGCCAGTAGTATAGATTATGGGACAGGGAACACCGGGGAGCTGTTTTTT
>TRBV5-6|.|.|TRBJ1-1
CASSLGPGRPEAFF
TGTGCCAGCAGCTTGGGTCCAGGGAGGCCTGAAGCTTTCTTT
>TRBV9|.|.|TRBJ2-5
CASSVSGGPAETQYF
TGTGCCAGCAGCGTCTCGGGGGGCCCGGCGGAGACCCAGTACTTC
>TRBV5-1|.|.|TRBJ1-6
CASSSGQPGSPLHF
TGCGCCAGCAGCTCGGGACAACCGGGGTCACCCCTCCACTTT
>TRBV28|.|.|TRBJ1-4
CASSSLQGLSEKLFF
TGTGCCAGCAGTTCCCTGCAGGGTCTCAGTGAAAAACTGTTTTTT
>TRBV5-6|.|TRBD1|TRBJ1-2
CASSLEQGGYGYTF
TGTGCCAGCAGCTTGGAACAGGGGGGCTATGGCTACACCTTC
>TRBV6-5|few|TRBD1|TRBJ2-7
CASSYSGQGGYEQYF
TGTGCCAGCAGTTACTCGGGACAGGGCGGCTACGAGCAGTACTTC
>TRBV5-1|.|.|TRBJ2-1
CASTPLLSSNNEQFF
TGCGCCAGCACCCCCCTATTATCTTCTAACAATGAGCAGTTCTTC
>TRBV18|.|.|TRBJ1-1
CASSPDSLNTEAFF
TGTGCCAGCTCACCCGACAGCTTGAACACTGAAGCTTTCTTT
>TRBV28|few|.|TRBJ1-1
CATETEYTEAFF
TGTGCCACCGAAACAGAGTACACTGAAGCTTTCTTT
>TRBV7-6|.|TRBD1|TRBJ1-1
CASSLGTATEAFF
TGTGCCAGCAGCTTGGGGACAGCAACTGAAGCTTTCTTT
>TRBV4-2|.|.|TRBJ2-5
CASSQDIASRETQYF
TGTGCCAGCAGCCAAGATATCGCGAGCCGAGAGACCCAGTACTTC
>TRBV3-1/TRBV3-2|.|TRBD1|TRBJ2-1
CASRQGESYNEQFF
TGTGCCAGCAGACAGGGGGAGTCCTACAATGAGCAGTTCTTC
>TRBV18|.|.|TRBJ1-4
CASSQGLRANEKLFF
TGTGCCAGCTCACAGGGGCTGCGCGCTAATGAAAAACTGTTTTTT
>TRBV4-1|.|.|TRBJ1-2
CASSQAPTRQDEGYTF
TGCGCCAGCAGCCAAGCTCCCACTCGCCAGGATGAAGGCTACACCTTC
>TRBV3-1/TRBV3-2|.|TRBD2|TRBJ2-7
CASSQGGSGGRGQYF
TGTGCCAGCAGCCAAGGTGGTAGCGGGGGCAGGGGGCAGTACTTC
>TRBV2|.|.|TRBJ1-3
CASSSQGNTIYF
TGTGCCAGCAGTTCACAAGGAAACACCATATATTTT
>TRBV10-3|few|.|TRBJ1-3
CAISESPGNTIYF
TGTGCCATCAGTGAGTCTCCGGGAAACACCATATATTTT
>TRBV11-3|.|.|TRBJ2-5
CASSPGIRQETQYF
TGTGCCAGCAGCCCCGGTATCCGACAAGAGACCCAGTACTTC
>TRBV23-1|few|.|TRBJ1-1
CASSQGQARPVLNTEAFF
TGCGCCAGCAGTCAGGGACAAGCCCGTCCTGTATTGAACACTGAAGCTTTCTTT
>TRBV14|once|.|TRBJ1-3
CASSPPGTGNTIYF
TGTGCCAGCAGTCCGCCGGGGACAGGAAACACCATATATTTT
>TRBV5-5|.|TRBD1|TRBJ1-6
CASSLEGAANSPLHF
TGTGCCAGCAGCTTGGAGGGGGCAGCAAATTCACCCCTCCACTTT
>TRBV5-4|.|.|TRBJ2-7
CASSLTGSYEQYF
TGTGCCAGCAGCTTGACAGGGTCCTACGAGCAGTACTTC
>TRBV15|once|TRBD1|TRBJ1-2
CATSREQGAYYGYTF
TGTGCCACCAGCAGGGAACAGGGGGCGTATTATGGCTACACCTTC
>TRBV4-1|.|.|TRBJ1-1
CASSQEPIQPFF
TGCGCCAGCAGCCAAGAGCCGATACAGCCTTTCTTT
>TRBV4-3|.|TRBD2|TRBJ2-7
CASSPGTSASYEQYF
TGCGCCAGCAGCCCAGGGACTAGCGCATCCTACGAGCAGTACTTC
>TRBV6-6|.|TRBD1|TRBJ1-2
CASSSLAGTDYGYTF
TGTGCCAGCAGTTCCCTAGCCGGGACAGATTATGGCTACACCTTC
>TRBV27|.|.|TRBJ2-6
CASKGHNSGANVLTF
TGTGCCAGCAAAGGACACAACTCTGGGGCCAACGTCCTGACTTTC
>TRBV7-6|.|TRBD1|TRBJ2-5
CASSSGTGGGETQYF
TGTGCCAGCAGCTCAGGGACAGGGGGAGGAGAGACCCAGTACTTC
>TRBV3-1/TRBV3-2|.|TRBD2|TRBJ2-2
CASSQDSLRGGTGELFF
TGTGCCAGCAGCCAAGATTCATTGCGGGGGGGCACCGGGGAGCTGTTTTTT
>TRBV27|.|.|TRBJ1-1
CASTRRIGVMEAFF
TGTGCCAGCACCAGGAGAATCGGGGTAATGGAAGCTTTCTTT
>TRBV9|.|.|TRBJ1-1
CASSVESQVNTEAFF
TGTGCCAGCAGCGTAGAATCACAGGTGAACACTGAAGCTTTCTTT
>TRBV2|once|.|TRBJ2-7
CASRRGRASLLEQYF
TGTGCCAGCCGGAGGGGCAGAGCCTCCCTCCTCGAGCAGTACTTC
>TRBV21-1|.|.|TRBJ1-1
CASSKGQNTEAFF
TGTGCCAGCAGCAAGGGACAGAACACTGAAGCTTTCTTT
>TRBV7-2|.|TRBD2|TRBJ2-3
CASSFRGLAGGTDTQYF
TGTGCCAGCAGCTTCCGCGGACTAGCGGGGGGCACAGATACGCAGTATTTT
>TRBV4-1|.|TRBD1|TRBJ1-2
CATSRLEGASGYGYTF
TGCGCCACCAGCCGCCTGGAGGGGGCCTCTGGCTATGGCTACACCTTC